This entry lists 24 T cell receptor beta chains sequenced from one sample in a study of CD8+ T cells in alopecia areata. Treatment indicated: oral pan-JAK inhibitor, 5-10 mg twice daily. Extracted RNA was reverse transcribed into cDNA, the sequencing template. The protocol was immunoSEQ multiplex PCR, while the TCRdb copy is restricted to in-frame clones and leaves out a portion. Of about 200,000 clones listed, 45% to 75% were seen once; the top ten hold about 3%. The sequences come from CD4+ T cells sorted from blood, collected at week 4, from a patient treated with tofacitinib. The receptors stem from a human donor with alopecia areata.

This clone was found a few times. V is TRBV7-2 and J is TRBJ1-3; no clear D. Trimming removed 1 base from V and 10 bases from J, with 8 bases in between. This CDR3 region has 12 residues. CDR1 SGHTA and CDR2 FQGNSA come from the germline V gene. The CDR3 reads CASSLGPGTIYF. Here the CDR3 DNA reads TGTGCCAGCAGCTTAGGCCCGGGGACCATATATTTT.

The chain couples TRBV7-2 to TRBJ2-7, with 12 bases identical to TRBD2. This CDR3 is 15 amino acids long. The germline CDR1 and CDR2 sequences are SGHTA and FQGNSA. V trimming: 5 bases; J trimming: 7 bases; junction bases outside the gene matches: 9. The CDR3 DNA reads TGTGCCAGCAGCCGCGCTAGCGGGGGGGCCGGGGAGCAGTACTTC. Translating gives CASSRASGGAGEQYF.

CDR3 sequence reads: CASSPVPGYGYTF. Written as DNA, the CDR3 is TGTGCCAGCAGTCCCGTACCTGGCTATGGCTACACCTTC. The J gene is TRBJ1-2, the V gene TRBV6-5; D uncertain. The length of the CDR3 is 13 residues. V was pared by 5 bases and J by 4 bases, with 11 bases between. CDR1 MNHEY and CDR2 SVGAGI come from the germline V gene.

This clone was seen more than once but under ten times. The rearrangement joins TRBV28 to TRBJ2-5, with D tentatively TRBD2 (6 bases). Trimming left V 5 bases short and J 2 bases short, with 12 bases between. The CDR3 extends over 14 amino acids. Germline V CDR1 and CDR2: MDHEN, SYDVKM. In DNA form, the CDR3 reads TGTGCCAGCAGTCCCGGGGGTAGGCAAGAGACCCAGTACTTC. It specifies CASSPGGRQETQYF.

This chain links TRBV7-2 with TRBJ2-7, with D tentatively TRBD1 (5 bases). The CDR3 length is 14 residues. Trimming shortened V by 1 base and J by 0 bases, and 7 bases separated the two germline ends. The germline V gene has CDR1 SGHTA and CDR2 FQGNSA. CDR3 nucleotides: TGTGCCAGCAGCTTAGAACAGGCCTCCTACGAGCAGTACTTC. It yields the protein CASSLEQASYEQYF.

The chain recombines TRBV30 with TRBJ2-1, with no clear D. V lost 0 bases to trimming and J lost 2 bases, with 14 bases between them. Germline lookup yields CDR1 GTSNPN and CDR2 SVGIG (reference sequence). There are 16 residues in the CDR3. The CDR3 loop reads CAWSVPVGFPYNEQFF. The CDR3 nucleotides read TGTGCCTGGAGTGTACCGGTGGGATTCCCCTACAATGAGCAGTTCTTC.

The chain joins TRBV5-6 to TRBJ2-3; TRBD1 matches at 9 bases. The CDR3 is 16 amino acids. The J segment lost 4 bases and the V segment lost 4 bases, leaving 10 bases of the junction unmatched. Germline V gene data show CDR1 as SGHDT and CDR2 as YYEEEE. DNA of the CDR3: TGTGCCAGCAGCGCGGGGACAGGGCGTCTTCCAGATACGCAGTATTTT. Its protein product is CASSAGTGRLPDTQYF.

This clone was counted once. The V call is TRBV6-1, the J call TRBJ2-5, with a tentative D call TRBD2 (6 bases). CDR3 length: 14 amino acids. Deletions cut 8 bases from V and 3 bases from J, with 16 bases between. Per germline, CDR1 MNHNS and CDR2 SASEGT. The CDR3 DNA reads TGTGCCAGCGAGGGCGGGGTAGGGGAAGAGACCCAGTACTTC. Amino acid sequence: CASEGGVGEETQYF.

V gene TRBV7-9 combines with J gene TRBJ2-7; 7 bases align to TRBD1. Germline V lookup: CDR1 SEHNR, CDR2 FQNEAQ (reference sequence). The V gene end was trimmed by 0 bases and the J gene end by 1 base; junction bases not matched to a gene: 6. The CDR3 is 16 residues long. The CDR3 region is CASSLAWTGESYEQYF. The CDR3 region has the DNA TGTGCCAGCAGCTTAGCTTGGACAGGTGAATCCTACGAGCAGTACTTC.

CDR3: CASTLNGGSSTGELFF. Written as DNA, the CDR3 is TGTGCCAGCACTCTCAACGGGGGGTCTTCCACCGGGGAGCTGTTTTTT. This chain joins TRBV7-2 and TRBJ2-2; 7 nucleotides align to TRBD2. The CDR3 has 16 residues. The germline gives CDR1 SGHTA, CDR2 FQGNSA. Unmatched junction bases numbered 12, after V lost 7 bases and J lost 4 bases.

J is TRBJ1-2 and V is TRBV9; no definite D call. V was cut by 4 bases and J by 9 bases, with 19 bases left in between. The CDR3 is made up of 14 amino acids. Germline assignment: CDR1 SGDLS and CDR2 YYNGEE. This CDR3 is CASSSEALSGSYTF. DNA of the CDR3: TGTGCCAGCAGCTCTGAGGCCTTGTCGGGAAGCTACACCTTC.

The chain links TRBV7-3 to TRBJ2-3; a weak D match, TRBD1 (5 bases). The CDR3 contains 14 residues. V was cut by 5 bases and J by 6 bases, with 15 bases left in between. CDR1 and CDR2 (germline): SGHTA, FQGTGA. The DNA of the CDR3 is TGTGCCAGCAGCCAGCGAACACAGGAGGATACGCAGTATTTT. Its translation is CASSQRTQEDTQYF. The full variable domain, completed using reference TRBV7-3 and TRBJ2-3, is GAGVSQTPSNKVTEKGKYVELRCDPISGHTALYWYRQSLGQGPEFLIYFQGTGAADDSGLPNDRFFAVRPEGSVSTLKIQRTERGDSAVYLCASSQRTQEDTQYFGPGTRLTVL.

This clone was picked up a small number of times. The chain combines TRBV4-3 with TRBJ2-7; TRBD1 or TRBD2 may be the D gene (5 bases each). The CDR3 runs to 13 residues. In germline, CDR1 is LGHNA, CDR2 YSLEER. V was clipped by 3 bases and J by 3 bases, with 9 bases between them. As DNA, the CDR3 is TGCGCCAGCAGCCAGGGGACGGGCTACGAGCAGTACTTC. This sequence encodes CASSQGTGYEQYF.

The V call is TRBV19, the J call TRBJ1-5, with D perhaps matching TRBD1 (5 bases). In germline, CDR1 is LNHDA, CDR2 SQIVND (reference sequence). There are 15 residues in the CDR3. Trimming took off 4 bases at V and 3 bases at J, with 13 bases between the two ends. The CDR3 coding sequence is TGTGCCAGTAGTAAGCAGGGAGAGGCCAATCAGCCCCAGCATTTT. This encodes CASSKQGEANQPQHF. Full variable domain (remainder filled in from reference TRBV19 and TRBJ1-5): DGGITQSPKYLFRKEGQNVTLSCEQNLNHDAMYWYRQDPGQGLRLIYYSQIVNDFQKGDIAEGYSVSREKKESFPLTVTSAQKNPTAFYLCASSKQGEANQPQHFGDGTRLSIL.

In regard to this clone: A much larger clone lies a single base off, so this may be a read error. This sample also contains other DNA sequences that code for the same CDR3. The rearrangement uses TRBV7-9 and TRBJ2-7, with D hard to call. The CDR3 is 11 amino acids. V was trimmed by 2 bases and J by 3 bases, leaving 2 bases between them. Germline CDR1 is SEHNR and CDR2 is FQNEAQ (reference sequence). CDR3 in amino acids: CASSLSYEQYF. CDR3 sequence (DNA): TGTGCCAGCAGCTTAAGCTACGAGCAGTACTTC.

This chain joins TRBV30 and TRBJ1-2, with D tentatively TRBD1 (5 bases). The CDR3 length is 12 residues. Per germline, CDR1 GTSNPN and CDR2 SVGIG (reference sequence). Trimming left V 4 bases short and J 3 bases short, with 9 bases between. The CDR3 spells CAWTDTHYGYTF. The CDR3 coding sequence is TGTGCCTGGACGGACACCCACTATGGCTACACCTTC.

CDR3 in amino acids: CASSPRFRGANSPLHF. In DNA, the CDR3 is TGCGCCAGCAGCCCGAGATTTCGGGGGGCGAATTCACCCCTCCACTTT. The rearrangement joins TRBV4-3 to TRBJ1-6; TRBD1 is a possible D gene (6 bases). CDR3 length equals 16 residues. The V gene's germline CDR1 is LGHNA and CDR2 YSLEER. V gave up 4 bases and J gave up 7 bases, with 17 bases separating them.

The chain is built from TRBV7-2 and TRBJ1-2; the match to TRBD1 covers 9 bases. Germline CDR1 SGHTA, CDR2 FQGNSA. V was clipped by 4 bases and J by 7 bases; unmatched bases: 10. The CDR3 extends over 15 amino acids. For the CDR3, the DNA is TGTGCCAGCAGCTCCGGGACAGGGACGTATGGTGGCTACACCTTC. Encoded protein: CASSSGTGTYGGYTF. Variable domain in full (rest from reference TRBV7-2 and TRBJ1-2): GAGVSQSPSNKVTEKGKDVELRCDPISGHTALYWYRQSLGQGLEFLIYFQGNSAPDKSGLPSDRFSAERTGGSVSTLTIQRTQQEDSAVYLCASSSGTGTYGGYTFGSGTRLTVV.

V usage is TRBV9 and J usage is TRBJ2-2, with 7 bases matching TRBD2. The J segment lost 9 bases and the V segment lost 0 bases, leaving 8 bases of the junction unmatched. The V gene's germline CDR1 is SGDLS and CDR2 YYNGEE. This CDR3 is 15 amino acids long. Here the CDR3 DNA reads TGTGCCAGCAGCGTAGACCCCGGGGGGTCCCGGGAGCTGTTTTTT. Protein product: CASSVDPGGSRELFF. Based on the CDR3 plus reference TRBV9 and TRBJ2-2, the full variable domain is DSGVTQTPKHLITATGQRVTLRCSPRSGDLSVYWYQQSLDQGLQFLIQYYNGEERAKGNILERFSAQQFPDLHSELNLSSLELGDSALYFCASSVDPGGSRELFFGEGSRLTVL.

The chain employs TRBV30 and TRBJ2-7, with 11 nucleotides matching TRBD2. The V gene's germline CDR1 is GTSNPN and CDR2 SVGIG (reference sequence). The CDR3 has 14 amino acids. After removal of 3 bases from V and 5 bases from J, the junction contained 6 bases not matched to a gene. For the CDR3, the DNA is TGTGCCTGGAGAATAGCGGGGGGGCGCAACGAGCAGTACTTC. Residues: CAWRIAGGRNEQYF.

The rearrangement joins TRBV29-1 to TRBJ2-3; perhaps D is TRBD1 or TRBD2 (5 bases each). V lost 4 bases, J lost 3 bases, and 14 bases lay in between. The V gene's germline CDR1 is SQVTM and CDR2 ANQGSEA. The CDR3 runs to 14 residues. The CDR3 is CSVGGRRATDTQYF. CDR3 DNA: TGCAGCGTTGGGGGACGTCGGGCGACAGATACGCAGTATTTT.

In its sample, this clone was seen a few times. The chain uses TRBV7-2 and TRBJ1-2; D ambiguous. V was pared by 8 bases and J by 8 bases, with 21 bases between. CDR3 length equals 14 residues. The germline V gene has CDR1 SGHTA and CDR2 FQGNSA. The CDR3 spells CASRKREGDKGYTF. The CDR3 nucleotides read TGTGCCAGCCGGAAGCGGGAGGGTGACAAGGGCTACACCTTC.

The chain recombines TRBV28 with TRBJ2-4; 8 bases are shared with TRBD1. Germline V gives CDR1 MDHEN, CDR2 SYDVKM. This CDR3 region has 12 residues. The trim removed 4 bases at V and 14 bases at J, leaving 7 bases unmatched. The CDR3 reads CASSSADRVEYF. CDR3 DNA sequence: TGTGCCAGCAGTTCCGCGGACAGGGTAGAGTACTTC.

V gene TRBV5-4 combines with J gene TRBJ2-7; weak D call: TRBD1 (6 bases). This CDR3 spans 14 amino acids. V dropped 2 bases and J dropped 2 bases, with 11 bases sitting between them. Germline V gene sequence: CDR1 SGHNT, CDR2 YYREEE (reference sequence). The CDR3 DNA is TGTGCCAGCAGCTTCCCGGACAGAGCCTACGAGCAGTACTTC. Translating it yields CASSFPDRAYEQYF.